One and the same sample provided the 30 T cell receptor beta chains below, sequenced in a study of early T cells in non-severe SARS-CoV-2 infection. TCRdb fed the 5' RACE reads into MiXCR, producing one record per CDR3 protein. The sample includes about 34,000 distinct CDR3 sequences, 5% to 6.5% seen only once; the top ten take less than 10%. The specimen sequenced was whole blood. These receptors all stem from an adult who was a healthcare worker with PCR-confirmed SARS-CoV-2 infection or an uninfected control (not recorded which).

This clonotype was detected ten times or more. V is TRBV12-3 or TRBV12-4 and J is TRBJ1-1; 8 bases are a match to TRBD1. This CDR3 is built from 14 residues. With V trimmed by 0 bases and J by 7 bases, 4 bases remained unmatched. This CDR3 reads CASSLARQGYEAFF. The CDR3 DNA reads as TGTGCCAGCAGTTTAGCGAGACAGGGGTATGAAGCTTTCTTT.

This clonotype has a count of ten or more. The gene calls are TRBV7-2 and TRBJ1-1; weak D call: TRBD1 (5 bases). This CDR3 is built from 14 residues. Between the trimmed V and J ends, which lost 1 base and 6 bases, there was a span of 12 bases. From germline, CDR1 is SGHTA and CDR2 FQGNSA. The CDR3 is CASSLDAGRSEAFF. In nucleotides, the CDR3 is TGTGCCAGCAGCTTAGATGCGGGGCGGTCTGAAGCTTTCTTT. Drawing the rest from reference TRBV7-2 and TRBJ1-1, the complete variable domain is GAGVSQSPSNKVTEKGKDVELRCDPISGHTALYWYRQSLGQGLEFLIYFQGNSAPDKSGLPSDRFSAERTGGSVSTLTIQRTQQEDSAVYLCASSLDAGRSEAFFGQGTRLTVV.

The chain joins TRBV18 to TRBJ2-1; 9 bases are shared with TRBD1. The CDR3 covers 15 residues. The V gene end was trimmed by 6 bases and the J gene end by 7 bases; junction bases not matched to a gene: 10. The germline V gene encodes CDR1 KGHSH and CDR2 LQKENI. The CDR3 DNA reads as TGTGCCAGCTCCCTCGGACAGGGGCGGAGAAATGAGCAGTTCTTC. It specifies CASSLGQGRRNEQFF.

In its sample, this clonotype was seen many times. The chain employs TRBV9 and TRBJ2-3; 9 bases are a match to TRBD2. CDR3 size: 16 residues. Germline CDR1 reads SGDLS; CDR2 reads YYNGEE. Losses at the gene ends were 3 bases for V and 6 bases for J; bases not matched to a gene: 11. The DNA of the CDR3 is TGTGCCAGCAGCGGATACCCGACTAGCGGAGCTGATACGCAGTATTTT. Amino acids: CASSGYPTSGADTQYF.

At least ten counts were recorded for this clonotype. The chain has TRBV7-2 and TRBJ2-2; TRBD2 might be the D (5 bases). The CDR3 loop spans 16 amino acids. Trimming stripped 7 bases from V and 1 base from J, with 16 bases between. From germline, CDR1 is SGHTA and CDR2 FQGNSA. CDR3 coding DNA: TGTGCCAGCAACCTTGCCCCGGGGATGAACACCGGGGAGCTGTTTTTT. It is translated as CASNLAPGMNTGELFF.

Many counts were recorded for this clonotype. The CDR3 sequence is CASSPRQMLGELFF. CDR3 in DNA: TGTGCCAGCTCACCACGCCAGATGCTCGGGGAGCTGTTTTTT. The chain employs TRBV18 and TRBJ2-2, with unresolved D. The CDR3 runs 14 residues. The V and J ends lost 1 base and 7 bases respectively, with 10 bases between them. Per germline, CDR1 KGHSH and CDR2 LQKENI.

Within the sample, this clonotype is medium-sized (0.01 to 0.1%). The chain's CDR3 is CASSLAVGVGYEQYF. In nucleotides, the CDR3 is TGTGCCAGCAGCTTAGCGGTAGGTGTAGGCTACGAGCAGTACTTC. The V gene is TRBV7-2, the J gene TRBJ2-7; no reliable D call. V was clipped by 0 bases and J by 3 bases, with 12 bases between them. This CDR3 region has 15 residues. Germline CDR1 is SGHTA and CDR2 is FQGNSA.

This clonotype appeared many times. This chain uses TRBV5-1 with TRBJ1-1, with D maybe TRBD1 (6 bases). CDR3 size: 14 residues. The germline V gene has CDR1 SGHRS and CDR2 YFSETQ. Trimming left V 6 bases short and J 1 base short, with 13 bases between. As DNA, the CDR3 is TGCGCCAGCAATATTCAGGGGAGGAACACTGAAGCTTTCTTT. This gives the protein CASNIQGRNTEAFF. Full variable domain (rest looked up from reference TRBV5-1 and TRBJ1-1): KAGVTQTPRYLIKTRGQQVTLSCSPISGHRSVSWYQQTPGQGLQFLFEYFSETQRNKGNFPGRFSGRQFSNSRSEMNVSTLELGDSALYLCASNIQGRNTEAFFGQGTRLTVV.

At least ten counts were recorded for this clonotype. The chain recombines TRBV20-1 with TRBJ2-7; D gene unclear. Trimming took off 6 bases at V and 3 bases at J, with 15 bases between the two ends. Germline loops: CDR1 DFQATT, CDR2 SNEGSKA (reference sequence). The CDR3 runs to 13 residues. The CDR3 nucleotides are TGCAGTGCCCCAGGCATTCCAAGCTACGAGCAGTACTTC. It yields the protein CSAPGIPSYEQYF.

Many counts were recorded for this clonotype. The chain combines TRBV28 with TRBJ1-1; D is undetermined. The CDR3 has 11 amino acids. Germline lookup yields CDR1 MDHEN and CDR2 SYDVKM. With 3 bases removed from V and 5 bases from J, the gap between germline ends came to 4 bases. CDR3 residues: CASSFRTEAFF. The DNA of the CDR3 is TGTGCCAGCAGTTTCCGAACTGAAGCTTTCTTT.

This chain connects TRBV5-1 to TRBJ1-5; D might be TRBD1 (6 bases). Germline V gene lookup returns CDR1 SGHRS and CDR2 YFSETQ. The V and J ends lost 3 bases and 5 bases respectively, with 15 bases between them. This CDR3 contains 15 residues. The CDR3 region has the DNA TGCGCCAGCAGCTCGACAGGCAGTACCGATCAGCCCCAGCATTTT. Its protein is CASSSTGSTDQPQHF.

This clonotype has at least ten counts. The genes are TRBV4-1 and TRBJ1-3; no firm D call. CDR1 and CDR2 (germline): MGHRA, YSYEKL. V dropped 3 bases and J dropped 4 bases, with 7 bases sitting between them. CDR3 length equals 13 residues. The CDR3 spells CASSQANGNTIYF. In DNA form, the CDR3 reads TGCGCCAGCAGCCAGGCAAACGGAAACACCATATATTTT.

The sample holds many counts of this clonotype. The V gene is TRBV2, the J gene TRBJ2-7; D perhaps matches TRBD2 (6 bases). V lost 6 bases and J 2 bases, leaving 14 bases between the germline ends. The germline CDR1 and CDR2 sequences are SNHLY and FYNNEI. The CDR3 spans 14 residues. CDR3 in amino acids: CASRAWGVAYEQYF. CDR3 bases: TGTGCCAGCAGGGCGTGGGGGGTCGCCTACGAGCAGTACTTC. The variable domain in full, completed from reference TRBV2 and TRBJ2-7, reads EPEVTQTPSHQVTQMGQEVILRCVPISNHLYFYWYRQILGQKVEFLVSFYNNEISEKSEIFDDQFSVERPDGSNFTLKIRSTKLEDSAMYFCASRAWGVAYEQYFGPGTRLTVT.

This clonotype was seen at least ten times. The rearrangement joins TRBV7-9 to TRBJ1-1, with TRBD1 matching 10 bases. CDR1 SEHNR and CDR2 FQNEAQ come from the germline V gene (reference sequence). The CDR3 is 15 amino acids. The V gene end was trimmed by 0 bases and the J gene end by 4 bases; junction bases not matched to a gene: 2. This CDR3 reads CASSLAGQGITEAFF. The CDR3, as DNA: TGTGCCAGCAGCTTAGCGGGACAGGGGATCACTGAAGCTTTCTTT.

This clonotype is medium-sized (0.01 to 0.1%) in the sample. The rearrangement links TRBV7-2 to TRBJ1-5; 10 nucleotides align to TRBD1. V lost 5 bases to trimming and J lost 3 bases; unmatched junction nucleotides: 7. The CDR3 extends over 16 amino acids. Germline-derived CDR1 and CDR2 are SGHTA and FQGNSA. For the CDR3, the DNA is TGTGCCAGCAGCACTCGACAGGGGGCGAACAATCAGCCCCAGCATTTT. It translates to CASSTRQGANNQPQHF.

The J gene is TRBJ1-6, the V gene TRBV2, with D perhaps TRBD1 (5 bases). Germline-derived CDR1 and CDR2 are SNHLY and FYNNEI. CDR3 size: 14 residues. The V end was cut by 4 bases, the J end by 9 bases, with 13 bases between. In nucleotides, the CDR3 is TGTGCCAGCAGTGCCGGGACCACAAGTTCACCCCTCCACTTT. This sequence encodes CASSAGTTSSPLHF.

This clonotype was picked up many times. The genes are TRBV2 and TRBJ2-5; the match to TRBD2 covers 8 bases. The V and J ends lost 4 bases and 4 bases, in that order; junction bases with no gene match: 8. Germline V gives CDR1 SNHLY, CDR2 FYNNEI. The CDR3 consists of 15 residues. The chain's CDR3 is CASSARGLDPETQYF. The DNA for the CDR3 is TGTGCCAGCAGTGCCCGGGGACTAGACCCAGAGACCCAGTACTTC.

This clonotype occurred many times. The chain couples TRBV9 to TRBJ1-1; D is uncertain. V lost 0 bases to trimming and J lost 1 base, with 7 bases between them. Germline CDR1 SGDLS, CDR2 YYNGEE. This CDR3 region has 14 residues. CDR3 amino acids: CASSVATANTEAFF. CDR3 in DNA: TGTGCCAGCAGCGTAGCTACGGCGAACACTGAAGCTTTCTTT.

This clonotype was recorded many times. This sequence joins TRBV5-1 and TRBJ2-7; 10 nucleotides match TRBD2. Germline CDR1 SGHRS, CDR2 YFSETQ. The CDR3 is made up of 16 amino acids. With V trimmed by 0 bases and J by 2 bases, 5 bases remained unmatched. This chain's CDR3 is CASSLEGLARTYEQYF. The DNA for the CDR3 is TGCGCCAGCAGCTTGGAGGGACTAGCGCGCACCTACGAGCAGTACTTC.

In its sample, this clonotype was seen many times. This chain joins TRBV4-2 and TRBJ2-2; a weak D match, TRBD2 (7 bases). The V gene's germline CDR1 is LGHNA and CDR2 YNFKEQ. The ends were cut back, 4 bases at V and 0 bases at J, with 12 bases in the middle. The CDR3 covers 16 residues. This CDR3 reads CASSPRGPTNTGELFF. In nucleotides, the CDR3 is TGTGCCAGCAGCCCGCGGGGGCCAACGAACACCGGGGAGCTGTTTTTT.

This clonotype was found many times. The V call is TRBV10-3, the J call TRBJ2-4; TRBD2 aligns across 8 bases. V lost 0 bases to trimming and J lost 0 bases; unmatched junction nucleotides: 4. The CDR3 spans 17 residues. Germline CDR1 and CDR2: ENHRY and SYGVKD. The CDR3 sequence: CAISESSGGLAKNIQYF. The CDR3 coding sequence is TGTGCCATCAGTGAGTCGAGCGGGGGACTAGCCAAAAACATTCAGTACTTC.

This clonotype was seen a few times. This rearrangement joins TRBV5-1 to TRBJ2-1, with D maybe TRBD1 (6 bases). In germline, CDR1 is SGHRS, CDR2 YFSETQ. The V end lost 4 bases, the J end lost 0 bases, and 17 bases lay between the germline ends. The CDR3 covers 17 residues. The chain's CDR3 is CASSRETGEYSYNEQFF. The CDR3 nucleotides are TGCGCCAGCAGCCGAGAGACAGGCGAGTACTCCTACAATGAGCAGTTCTTC.

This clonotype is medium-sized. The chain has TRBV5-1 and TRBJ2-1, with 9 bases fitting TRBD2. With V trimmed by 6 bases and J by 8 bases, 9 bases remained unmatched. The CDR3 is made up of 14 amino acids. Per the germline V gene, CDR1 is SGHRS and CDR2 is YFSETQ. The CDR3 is CASTLRGGLDEQFF. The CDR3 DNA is TGCGCCAGCACCCTGCGGGGGGGCCTTGATGAGCAGTTCTTC.

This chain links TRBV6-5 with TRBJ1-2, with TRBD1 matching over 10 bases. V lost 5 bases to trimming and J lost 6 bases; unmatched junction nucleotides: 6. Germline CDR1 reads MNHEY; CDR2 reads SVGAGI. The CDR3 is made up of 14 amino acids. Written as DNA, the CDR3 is TGTGCCAGCAGTACGTGGGACAGGGGAGATGGCTACACCTTC. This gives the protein CASSTWDRGDGYTF.

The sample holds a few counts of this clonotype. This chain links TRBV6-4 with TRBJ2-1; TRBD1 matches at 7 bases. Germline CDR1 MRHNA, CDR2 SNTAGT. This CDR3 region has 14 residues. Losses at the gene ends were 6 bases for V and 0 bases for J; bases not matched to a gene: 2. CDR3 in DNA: TGTGCCAGCAGCCGGGACAGCTCCTACAATGAGCAGTTCTTC. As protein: CASSRDSSYNEQFF.

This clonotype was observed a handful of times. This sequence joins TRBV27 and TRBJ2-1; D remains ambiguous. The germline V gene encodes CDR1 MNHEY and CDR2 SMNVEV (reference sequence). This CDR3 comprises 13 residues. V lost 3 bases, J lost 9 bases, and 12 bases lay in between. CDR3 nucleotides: TGTGCCAGCAGTTTCACGGTAACCGGTGAGCAGTTCTTC. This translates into CASSFTVTGEQFF.

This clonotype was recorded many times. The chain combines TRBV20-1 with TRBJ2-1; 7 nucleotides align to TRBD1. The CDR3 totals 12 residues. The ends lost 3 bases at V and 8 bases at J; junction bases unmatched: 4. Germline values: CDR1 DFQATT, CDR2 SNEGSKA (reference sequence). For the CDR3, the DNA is TGCAGTGCTAGTAGACAGGGCGATGAGCAGTTCTTC. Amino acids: CSASRQGDEQFF.

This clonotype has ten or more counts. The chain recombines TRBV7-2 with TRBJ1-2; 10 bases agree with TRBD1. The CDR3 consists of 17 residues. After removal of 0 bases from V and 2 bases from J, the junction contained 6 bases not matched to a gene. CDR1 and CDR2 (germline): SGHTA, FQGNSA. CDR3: CASSLAQGTGVNYGYTF. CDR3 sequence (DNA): TGTGCCAGCAGCTTAGCGCAAGGGACAGGGGTAAACTATGGCTACACCTTC.

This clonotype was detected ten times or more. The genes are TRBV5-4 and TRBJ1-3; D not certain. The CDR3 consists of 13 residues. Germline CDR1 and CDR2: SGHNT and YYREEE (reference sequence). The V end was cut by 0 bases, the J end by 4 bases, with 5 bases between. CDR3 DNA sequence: TGTGCCAGCAGCTTGGGAGCCGGAAACACCATATATTTT. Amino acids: CASSLGAGNTIYF.

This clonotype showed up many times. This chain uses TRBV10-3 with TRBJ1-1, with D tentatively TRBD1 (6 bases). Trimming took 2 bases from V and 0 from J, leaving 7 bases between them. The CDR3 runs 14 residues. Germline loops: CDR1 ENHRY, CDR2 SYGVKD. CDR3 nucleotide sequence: TGTGCCATCAGTGAGGGGGACATGAACACTGAAGCTTTCTTT. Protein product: CAISEGDMNTEAFF.